A selection of T cell receptor beta chains follows, all from one sample in a study of cytomegalovirus exposure and HLA in healthy donors. TCRdb keeps only in-frame clones here, not all; method: immunoSEQ multiplex PCR. The sample has 150,000 to 200,000 clones; over 60% are singletons. Sequencing input: PBMCs. The receptors were gathered from a woman in her 40s in good health and CMV-seronegative. CDR3s include the opening cysteine and the closing phenylalanine or tryptophan. A D gene is named only where the DNA matches it firmly. Clone sizes are given selectively: once, few, many, or a class where the clone is expanded.

TRBJ2-5,-,-,TRBV27,13,CASSLTSKRTQYF,TGTGCCAGCAGTTTAACCTCCAAGAGGACCCAGTACTTC
TRBJ2-5,TRBD2,-,TRBV5-6,17,CASSNLPTSGVQGTQYF,TGTGCCAGCAGCAATCTGCCGACTAGCGGAGTACAAGGGACCCAGTACTTC
TRBJ2-7,-,-,TRBV25-1,12,CASSRSSYEQYF,TGTGCCAGCAGTCGCAGCTCCTACGAGCAGTACTTC
TRBJ2-3,TRBD2,few,TRBV5-1,16,CASSLVGGSRTDTQYF,TGCGCCAGCAGCTTGGTCGGCGGGAGCCGTACAGATACGCAGTATTTT
TRBJ2-5,-,-,TRBV4-1,15,CASSLQGLTLETQYF,TGCGCCAGCAGCCTCCAGGGTTTGACTTTGGAGACCCAGTACTTC
TRBJ1-2,-,-,TRBV29-1,13,CSPRGGGGYGYTF,TGCAGCCCCCGAGGGGGGGGAGGATATGGCTACACCTTC
TRBJ1-6,TRBD1,-,TRBV4-3,14,CASSQMTGGSPLHF,TGCGCCAGCAGCCAAATGACAGGGGGCTCACCCCTCCACTTT
TRBJ1-5,TRBD1,-,TRBV27,14,CASSPDRFNQPQHF,TGTGCCAGCAGTCCGGACAGGTTCAATCAGCCCCAGCATTTT
TRBJ1-1,-,-,TRBV4-2,15,CASSPEADVNTEAFF,TGTGCCAGCAGCCCTGAGGCAGATGTCAACACTGAAGCTTTCTTT
TRBJ1-1,-,-,TRBV7-2,13,CASSGTGRTEAFF,TGTGCCAGCAGCGGCACAGGGCGCACTGAAGCTTTCTTT
TRBJ2-3,TRBD1,-,TRBV4-1,17,CASSPRLRQGRGDTQYF,TGCGCCAGCAGCCCCCGTCTGCGACAGGGCCGGGGAGATACGCAGTATTTT
TRBJ2-7,TRBD2,-,TRBV7-2,15,CASSSLAGDPHEQYF,TGTGCCAGCAGCTCCTTAGCGGGAGACCCCCACGAGCAGTACTTC
TRBJ2-1,TRBD2,once,TRBV11-3,19,CASSSPTSGRAVIYNEQFF,TGTGCCAGCAGCTCCCCGACTAGCGGGAGGGCCGTAATTTACAATGAGCAGTTCTTC
TRBJ1-5,TRBD1,-,TRBV27,15,CASRRQGMWDQPQHF,TGTGCCAGCAGACGACAGGGTATGTGGGACCAGCCCCAGCATTTT
TRBJ2-1,TRBD1,-,TRBV7-3,16,CASSPAGQGLWGEQFF,TGTGCCAGCAGCCCCGCTGGACAGGGCCTCTGGGGTGAGCAGTTCTTC
TRBJ1-1,TRBD1,-,TRBV2,15,CASRPDRGGGTEAFF,TGTGCCAGCAGGCCTGACAGGGGAGGAGGCACTGAAGCTTTCTTT
TRBJ2-7,TRBD2,-,TRBV28,14,CALSRAGGGYEQYF,TGTGCTCTCTCGAGAGCGGGAGGGGGTTACGAGCAGTACTTC
TRBJ2-1,TRBD1,once,TRBV4-1,17,CASSPMGQANSYNEQFF,TGCGCCAGCAGCCCAATGGGACAGGCGAACTCCTACAATGAGCAGTTCTTC
TRBJ1-1,-,-,TRBV11-1,14,CASSFSPGDTEAFF,TGTGCCAGCAGCTTCAGTCCAGGGGACACTGAAGCTTTCTTT
TRBJ2-3,TRBD2,-,TRBV29-1,14,CSVSTSGNTDTQYF,TGCAGCGTTTCGACTAGCGGAAACACAGATACGCAGTATTTT
TRBJ1-1,-,-,TRBV30,12,CAWSLMESEAFF,TGTGCCTGGAGTCTGATGGAGTCTGAAGCTTTCTTT
TRBJ1-1,-,-,TRBV6-6,13,CASSLVLRTWAFF,TGTGCCAGCAGTTTAGTTCTAAGAACCTGGGCTTTCTTT
TRBJ2-5,TRBD2,-,TRBV5-4,17,CASSWGLAGGGGKTQYF,TGTGCCAGCAGCTGGGGACTAGCGGGGGGGGGTGGAAAGACCCAGTACTTC
TRBJ2-5,-,-,TRBV29-1,11,CTSQEQETQYF,TGCACCTCTCAGGAACAAGAGACCCAGTACTTC
TRBJ1-2,-,-,TRBV23-1,15,CASSQNVRGNYGYTF,TGCGCCAGCAGTCAAAATGTACGGGGGAACTATGGCTACACCTTC
TRBJ2-1,TRBD1,-,TRBV27,16,CASSLRGQGPMNEQFF,TGTGCCAGCAGTTTAAGAGGACAGGGTCCGATGAATGAGCAGTTCTTC
TRBJ2-3,-,-,TRBV7-2,17,CASSLMASGGGTDTQYF,TGTGCCAGCAGCTTAATGGCTAGCGGAGGGGGTACAGATACGCAGTATTTT
TRBJ1-2,-,-,TRBV19,13,CASSAGPGGGYTF,TGTGCCAGTAGTGCAGGACCGGGGGGGGGCTACACCTTC